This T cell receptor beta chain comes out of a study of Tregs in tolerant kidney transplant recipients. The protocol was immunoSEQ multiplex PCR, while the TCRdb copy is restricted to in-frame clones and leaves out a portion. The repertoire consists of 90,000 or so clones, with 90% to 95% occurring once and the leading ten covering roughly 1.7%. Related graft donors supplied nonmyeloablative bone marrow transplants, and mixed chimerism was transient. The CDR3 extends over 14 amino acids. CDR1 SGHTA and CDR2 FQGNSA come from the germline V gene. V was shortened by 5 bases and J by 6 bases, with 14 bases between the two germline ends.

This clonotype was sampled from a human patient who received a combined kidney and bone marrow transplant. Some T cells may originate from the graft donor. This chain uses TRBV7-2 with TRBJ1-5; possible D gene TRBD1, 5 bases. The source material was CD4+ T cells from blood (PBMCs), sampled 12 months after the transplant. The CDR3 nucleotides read TGTGCCAGCAGCCTTGATCCAGGGTTTCAGCCCCAGCATTTT. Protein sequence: CASSLDPGFQPQHF.